This T cell receptor (beta chain) was observed in a study of T-cell reconstitution after alpha-beta-depleted transplantation in children. As it was prepared, the TCRbeta library received unique molecular identifiers. TCRdb independently ran MiXCR on the PCR reads; one entry per CDR3 protein. The sample shows roughly 570,000 distinct CDR3 sequences, 25% to 30% of them seen only once. The CDR3 covers 13 residues. V was clipped by 6 bases and J by 6 bases, with 14 bases between them. The germline gives CDR1 DFQATT, CDR2 SNEGSKA (reference sequence). The J gene is TRBJ2-2, the V gene TRBV20-1, with D uncertain. Sequenced here: PBMCs, sampled before TCRalphabeta/CD19-depleted stem cell transplant. This receptor was taken from a boy younger than two with Wiskott-Aldrich syndrome, due to receive a stem cell transplant. The CDR3 bases are TGCAGTGCCGAGTGGCGTCCGTCCGGGGAGCTGTTTTTT. Translating gives CSAEWRPSGELFF.